The 8 T cell receptor beta chains given below trace back to one sample, sequenced in a study of T cell changes during pregnancy in multiple sclerosis. Profiling relied on immunoSEQ multiplex PCR, and the TCRdb table lists in-frame clones only, not all of them. This sample has approximately 70,000 clones; roughly 94% occur once, and the top ten carry roughly 0.14%. The starting material was CD4+ T cells from peripheral blood mononuclear cells, obtained after pregnancy. The receptors come from a female donor with multiple sclerosis, enrolled in a pregnancy study.

V gene TRBV6-1 combines with J gene TRBJ2-3; 7 positions match TRBD1. Germline CDR1 is MNHNS and CDR2 is SASEGT. Trimming cost V 1 base and J 5 bases; bases outside gene matches: 15. The CDR3 spans 18 residues. DNA of the CDR3: TGTGCCAGCAGTGAAGGAGGGGGCTGGCAGGGAGCGATAGATACGCAGTATTTT. Translated, it gives CASSEGGGWQGAIDTQYF.

This clone appeared a single time. The V call is TRBV14, the J call TRBJ2-1, with 9 bases lining up with TRBD2. The CDR3 extends over 14 amino acids. Per the germline V gene, CDR1 is SGHDN and CDR2 is FVKESK. The junction had 3 bases not matched to a gene; V was cut back by 5 bases and J by 4 bases. CDR3 bases: TGTGCCAGCAGCAAAGCGGGAGGTTACAATGAGCAGTTCTTC. Its translation is CASSKAGGYNEQFF.

The chain recombines TRBV5-1 with TRBJ1-3; no clear D gene. Germline-derived CDR1 and CDR2 are SGHRS and YFSETQ. V lost 6 bases, J lost 4 bases, and 11 bases lay in between. The length of the CDR3 is 13 residues. This chain's CDR3 is CASKVPGGNTIYF. In DNA, the CDR3 is TGCGCCAGCAAGGTCCCGGGGGGAAACACCATATATTTT.

The rearrangement links TRBV11-3 to TRBJ2-7; TRBD2 agrees at 8 bases. Germline CDR1 reads SGHNT; CDR2 reads YENEEA. V was pared by 5 bases and J by 5 bases, with 8 bases of the junction left unmatched. The CDR3 loop spans 14 amino acids. Here the CDR3 reads CASSPNGRGDEQYF. The CDR3 bases are TGTGCCAGCAGCCCGAACGGGAGGGGGGACGAGCAGTACTTC.

This clone was seen only once. This chain joins TRBV7-9 and TRBJ2-5; a weak D match, TRBD2 (7 bases). The DNA end is more similar to TRBJ2-7, so the J call may be wrong. This CDR3 has 15 residues. Germline CDR1 and CDR2: SEHNR and FQNEAQ (reference sequence). CDR3 amino acids: CASSLVNGGPYEQYF. In DNA, the CDR3 is TGTGCCAGCAGCTTAGTTAACGGGGGGCCCTACGAGCAGTACTTC.

The genes are TRBV5-1 and TRBJ2-2, with TRBD2 matching 10 bases. CDR3 size: 18 residues. V lost 3 bases and J lost 0; bases outside the gene matches: 8. Per the germline V gene, CDR1 is SGHRS and CDR2 is YFSETQ. CDR3 in DNA: TGCGCCAGCAGCTGGGGGGCTAGCGGGAGCTCGAACACCGGGGAGCTGTTTTTT. It encodes CASSWGASGSSNTGELFF.

The V gene is TRBV5-1, the J gene TRBJ2-2; D perhaps matches TRBD1 (5 bases). V lost 4 bases and J 3 bases, leaving 10 bases between the germline ends. Germline CDR1 and CDR2: SGHRS and YFSETQ. This CDR3 has 14 amino acids. CDR3 sequence (DNA): TGCGCCAGCAGCAGGGGCGTGGACACCGGGGAGCTGTTTTTT. Protein sequence: CASSRGVDTGELFF.

This clone has just one count. The chain combines TRBV6-6 with TRBJ1-4; 7 positions match TRBD1. Germline V lookup: CDR1 MNHNY, CDR2 SVGAGI (reference sequence). With 1 base clipped from V and 5 bases from J, the junction kept 4 bases outside the gene matches. The CDR3 consists of 15 residues. The CDR3 spells CASSYWTGRNEKLFF. The CDR3 nucleotides are TGTGCCAGCAGTTACTGGACAGGACGAAATGAAAAACTGTTTTTT.